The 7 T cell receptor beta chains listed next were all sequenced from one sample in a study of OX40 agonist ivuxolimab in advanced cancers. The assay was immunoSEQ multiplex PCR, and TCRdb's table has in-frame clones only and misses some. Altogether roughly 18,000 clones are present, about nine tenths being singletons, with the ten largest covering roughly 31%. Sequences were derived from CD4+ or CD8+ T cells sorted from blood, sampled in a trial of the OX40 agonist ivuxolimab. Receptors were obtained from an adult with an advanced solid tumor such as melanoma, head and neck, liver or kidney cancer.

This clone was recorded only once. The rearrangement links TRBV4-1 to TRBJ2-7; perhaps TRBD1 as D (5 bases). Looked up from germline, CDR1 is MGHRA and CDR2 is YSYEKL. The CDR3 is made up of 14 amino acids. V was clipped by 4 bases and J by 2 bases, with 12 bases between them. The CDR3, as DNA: TGCGCCAGCAGCCCACGACAGTCGACCTACGAGCAGTACTTC. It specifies CASSPRQSTYEQYF.

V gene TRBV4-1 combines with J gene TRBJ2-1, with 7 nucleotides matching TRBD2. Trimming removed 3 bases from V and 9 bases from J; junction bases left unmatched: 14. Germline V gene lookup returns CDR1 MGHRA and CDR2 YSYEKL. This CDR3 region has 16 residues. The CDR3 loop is CASSHSGLGGLGEQFF. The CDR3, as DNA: TGCGCCAGCAGCCATTCCGGACTAGGAGGTTTGGGTGAGCAGTTCTTC.

CDR3 in amino acids: CASSLGTHGEQFF. The CDR3 DNA follows: TGTGCCAGCAGCCTAGGGACCCACGGTGAGCAGTTCTTC. This rearrangement joins TRBV11-3 to TRBJ2-1; D may be TRBD1 or TRBD2 (5 bases each). The CDR3 is 13 amino acids. V lost 5 bases to trimming and J lost 9 bases, with 14 bases between them. Germline loops: CDR1 SGHNT, CDR2 YENEEA.

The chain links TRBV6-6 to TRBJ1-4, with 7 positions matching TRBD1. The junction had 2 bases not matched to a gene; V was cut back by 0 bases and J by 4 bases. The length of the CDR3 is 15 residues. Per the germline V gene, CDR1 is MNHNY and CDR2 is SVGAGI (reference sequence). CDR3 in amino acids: CASSYSTGSNEKLFF. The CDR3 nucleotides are TGTGCCAGCAGTTACTCGACAGGGAGTAATGAAAAACTGTTTTTT.

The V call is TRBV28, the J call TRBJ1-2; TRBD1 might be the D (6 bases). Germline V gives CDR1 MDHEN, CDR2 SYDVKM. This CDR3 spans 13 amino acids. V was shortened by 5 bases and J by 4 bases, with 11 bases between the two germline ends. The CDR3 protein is CASSIQGSYGYTF. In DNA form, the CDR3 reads TGTGCCAGCAGTATACAGGGCTCCTATGGCTACACCTTC.

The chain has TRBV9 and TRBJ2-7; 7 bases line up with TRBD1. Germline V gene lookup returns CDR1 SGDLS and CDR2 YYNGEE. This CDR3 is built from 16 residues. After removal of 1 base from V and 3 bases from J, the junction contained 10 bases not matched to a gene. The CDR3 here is CASSVNRAGGFYEQYF. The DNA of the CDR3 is TGTGCCAGCAGCGTAAATAGGGCAGGGGGATTCTACGAGCAGTACTTC. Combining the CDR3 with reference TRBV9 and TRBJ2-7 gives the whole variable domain DSGVTQTPKHLITATGQRVTLRCSPRSGDLSVYWYQQSLDQGLQFLIQYYNGEERAKGNILERFSAQQFPDLHSELNLSSLELGDSALYFCASSVNRAGGFYEQYFGPGTRLTVT.

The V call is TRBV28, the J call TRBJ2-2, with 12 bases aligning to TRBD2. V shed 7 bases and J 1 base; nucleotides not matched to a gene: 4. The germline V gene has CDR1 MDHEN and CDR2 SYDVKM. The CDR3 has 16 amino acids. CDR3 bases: TGTGCCAGCAATCCGACTAGCGGGAGGAACACCGGGGAGCTGTTTTTT. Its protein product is CASNPTSGRNTGELFF. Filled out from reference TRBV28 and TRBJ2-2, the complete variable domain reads DVKVTQSSRYLVKRTGEKVFLECVQDMDHENMFWYRQDPGLGLRLIYFSYDVKMKEKGDIPEGYSVSREKKERFSLILESASTNQTSMYLCASNPTSGRNTGELFFGEGSRLTVL.